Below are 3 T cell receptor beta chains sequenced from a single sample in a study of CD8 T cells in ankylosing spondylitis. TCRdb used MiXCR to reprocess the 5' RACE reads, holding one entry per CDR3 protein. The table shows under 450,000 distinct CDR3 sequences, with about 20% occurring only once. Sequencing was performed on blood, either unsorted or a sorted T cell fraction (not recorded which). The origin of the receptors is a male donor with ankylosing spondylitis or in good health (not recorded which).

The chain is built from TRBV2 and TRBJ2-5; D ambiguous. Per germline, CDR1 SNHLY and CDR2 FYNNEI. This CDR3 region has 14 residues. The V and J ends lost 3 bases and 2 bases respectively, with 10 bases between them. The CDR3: CASSDLRGQETQYF. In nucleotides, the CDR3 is TGTGCCAGCAGTGATTTACGAGGACAAGAGACCCAGTACTTC.

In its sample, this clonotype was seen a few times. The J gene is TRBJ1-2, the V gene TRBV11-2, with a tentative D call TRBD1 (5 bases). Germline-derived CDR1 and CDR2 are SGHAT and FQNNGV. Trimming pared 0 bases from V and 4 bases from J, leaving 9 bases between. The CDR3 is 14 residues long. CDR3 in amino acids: CASSLESGFYGYTF. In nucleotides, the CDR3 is TGTGCCAGCAGCTTAGAGTCAGGGTTCTATGGCTACACCTTC.

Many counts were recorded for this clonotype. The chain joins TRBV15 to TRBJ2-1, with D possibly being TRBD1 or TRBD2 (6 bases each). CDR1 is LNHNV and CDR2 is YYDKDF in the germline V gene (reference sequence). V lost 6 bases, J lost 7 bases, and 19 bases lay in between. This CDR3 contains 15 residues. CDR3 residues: CATRPFGGRGNEQFF. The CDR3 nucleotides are TGTGCCACCAGACCATTCGGGGGAAGGGGGAATGAGCAGTTCTTC.